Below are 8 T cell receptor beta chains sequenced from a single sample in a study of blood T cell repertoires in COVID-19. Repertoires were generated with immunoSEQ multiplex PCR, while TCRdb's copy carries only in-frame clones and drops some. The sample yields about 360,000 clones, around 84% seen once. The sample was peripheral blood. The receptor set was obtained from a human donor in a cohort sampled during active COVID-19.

The CDR3 loop reads CASSKLNSGANVLTF. The CDR3 bases are TGTGCCAGCAGTAAGCTAAACTCTGGGGCCAACGTCCTGACTTTC. The V gene is TRBV6-5, the J gene TRBJ2-6; the D is unclear. Germline V gives CDR1 MNHEY, CDR2 SVGAGI. V lost 5 bases and J 0 bases, leaving 8 bases between the germline ends. The CDR3 length is 15 residues.

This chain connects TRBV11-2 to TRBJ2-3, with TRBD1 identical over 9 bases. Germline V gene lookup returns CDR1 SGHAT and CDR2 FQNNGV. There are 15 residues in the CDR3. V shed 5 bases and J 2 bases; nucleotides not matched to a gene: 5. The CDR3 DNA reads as TGTGCCAGCAGCCCCGGGACAGGGCCCACAGATACGCAGTATTTT. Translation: CASSPGTGPTDTQYF.

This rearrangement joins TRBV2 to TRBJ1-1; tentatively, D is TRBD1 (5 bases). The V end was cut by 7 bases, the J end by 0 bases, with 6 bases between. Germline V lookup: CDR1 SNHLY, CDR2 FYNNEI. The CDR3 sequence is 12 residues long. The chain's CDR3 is CASTGMNTEAFF. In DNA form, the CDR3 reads TGTGCCAGCACAGGGATGAACACTGAAGCTTTCTTT.

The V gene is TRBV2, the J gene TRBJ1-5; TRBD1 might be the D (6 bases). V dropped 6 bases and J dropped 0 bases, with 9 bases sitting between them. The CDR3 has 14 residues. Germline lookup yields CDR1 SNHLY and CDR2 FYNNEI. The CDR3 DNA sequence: TGTGCCAGCAGCAGGGGTTATAGCAATCAGCCCCAGCATTTT. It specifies CASSRGYSNQPQHF.

CDR3 amino acids: CASSPTPPLGGEYNEQFF. Here the CDR3 DNA reads TGCGCCAGCAGCCCCACCCCCCCTCTGGGGGGGGAGTACAATGAGCAGTTCTTC. J is TRBJ2-1 and V is TRBV5-1; TRBD2 aligns across 7 bases. The CDR3 is made up of 18 amino acids. The V segment lost 4 bases and the J segment 4 bases; nucleotides outside the gene matches: 17. CDR1 SGHRS and CDR2 YFSETQ come from the germline V gene.

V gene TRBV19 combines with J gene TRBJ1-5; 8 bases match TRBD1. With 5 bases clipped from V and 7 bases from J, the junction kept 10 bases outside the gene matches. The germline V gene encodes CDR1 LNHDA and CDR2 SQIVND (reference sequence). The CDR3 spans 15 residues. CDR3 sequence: CASSWGDRGGQPQHF. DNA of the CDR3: TGTGCCAGTAGTTGGGGTGACAGGGGAGGACAGCCCCAGCATTTT.

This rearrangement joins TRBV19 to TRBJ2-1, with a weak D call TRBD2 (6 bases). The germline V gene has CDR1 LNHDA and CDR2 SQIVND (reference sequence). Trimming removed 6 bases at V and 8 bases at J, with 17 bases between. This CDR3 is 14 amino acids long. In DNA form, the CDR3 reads TGTGCCAGTAGACCCCAGGGACTTTATGATGAGCAGTTCTTC. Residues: CASRPQGLYDEQFF.

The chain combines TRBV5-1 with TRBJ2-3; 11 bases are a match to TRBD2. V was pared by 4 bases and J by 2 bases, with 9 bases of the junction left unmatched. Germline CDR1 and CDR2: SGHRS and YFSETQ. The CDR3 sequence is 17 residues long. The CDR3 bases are TGCGCCAGCAGCACCCGGGGGGGACTAGCGGACACAGATACGCAGTATTTT. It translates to CASSTRGGLADTDTQYF. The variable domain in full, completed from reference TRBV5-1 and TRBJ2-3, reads KAGVTQTPRYLIKTRGQQVTLSCSPISGHRSVSWYQQTPGQGLQFLFEYFSETQRNKGNFPGRFSGRQFSNSRSEMNVSTLELGDSALYLCASSTRGGLADTDTQYFGPGTRLTVL.